The sequence of this T cell receptor (beta chain) was determined in a study of cytomegalovirus exposure and HLA in healthy donors. This CDR3 region has 14 residues. J lost 6 bases, V lost 6 bases, and 7 bases had no gene match. Germline V gene lookup returns CDR1 SNHLY and CDR2 FYNNEI. The donors were in the roughly 120-subject validation cohort; that cohort was separate from the 666-subject first cohort. A note on this clone: What it binds is unknown.

The study's findings and limits: The classifier reportedly diagnosed cytomegalovirus status with high sensitivity and specificity. Specificity of a few CMV-associated chains for CMV antigens was verified in vitro.

Produced via immunoSEQ multiplex PCR; TCRdb's table is partial and in-frame only. This table holds 110,000 to 150,000 clones, about 91% found once. Sequencing was carried out using PBMCs. This TCR was recovered from a woman aged 18-29 years in good health and CMV-seropositive. V gene TRBV2 combines with J gene TRBJ2-2; 7 positions match TRBD2. The CDR3 sequence is CASRGGGVSGELFF. In nucleotides, the CDR3 is TGTGCCAGCAGGGGCGGGGGAGTTTCCGGGGAGCTGTTTTTT.